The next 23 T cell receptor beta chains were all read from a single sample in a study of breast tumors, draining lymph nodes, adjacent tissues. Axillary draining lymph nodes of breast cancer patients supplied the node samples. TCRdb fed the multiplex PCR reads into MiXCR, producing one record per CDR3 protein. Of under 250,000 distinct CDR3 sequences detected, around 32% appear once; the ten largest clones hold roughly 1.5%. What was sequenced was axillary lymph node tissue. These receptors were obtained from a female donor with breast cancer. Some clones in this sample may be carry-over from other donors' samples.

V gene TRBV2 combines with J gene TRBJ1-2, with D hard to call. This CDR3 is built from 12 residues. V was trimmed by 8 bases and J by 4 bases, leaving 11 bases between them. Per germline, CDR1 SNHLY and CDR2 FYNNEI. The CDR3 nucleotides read TGTGCCAGCGGGGTCGATAGCTATGGCTACACCTTC. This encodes CASGVDSYGYTF.

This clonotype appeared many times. CDR3 in amino acids: CSARVPTGGRYNEQFF. CDR3 nucleotides: TGCAGTGCTAGAGTCCCGACGGGCGGGAGGTACAATGAGCAGTTCTTC. The chain has TRBV20-1 and TRBJ2-1, with 8 bases identical to TRBD2. The CDR3 is 16 residues long. With 1 base clipped from V and 4 bases from J, the junction kept 9 bases outside the gene matches. In germline, CDR1 is DFQATT, CDR2 SNEGSKA (reference sequence).

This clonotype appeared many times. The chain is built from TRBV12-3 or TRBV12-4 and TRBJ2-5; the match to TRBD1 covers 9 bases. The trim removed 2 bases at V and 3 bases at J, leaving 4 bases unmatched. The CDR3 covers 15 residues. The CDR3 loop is CASSLPGQGKETQYF. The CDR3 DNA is TGTGCCAGCAGTTTACCGGGACAGGGAAAAGAGACCCAGTACTTC.

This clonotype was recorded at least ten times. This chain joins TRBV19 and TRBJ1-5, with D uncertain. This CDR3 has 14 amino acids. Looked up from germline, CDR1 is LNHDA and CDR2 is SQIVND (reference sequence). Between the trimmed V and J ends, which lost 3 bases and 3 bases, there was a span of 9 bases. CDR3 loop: CASSIPGYNQPQHF. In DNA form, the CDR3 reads TGTGCCAGTAGTATCCCGGGATACAATCAGCCCCAGCATTTT.

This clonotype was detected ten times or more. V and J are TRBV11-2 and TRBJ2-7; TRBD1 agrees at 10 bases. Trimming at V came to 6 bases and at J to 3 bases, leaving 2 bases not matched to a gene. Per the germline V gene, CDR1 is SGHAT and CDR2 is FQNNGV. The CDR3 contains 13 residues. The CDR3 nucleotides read TGTGCCAGCAGGGGGACAGGGGTCTACGAGCAGTACTTC. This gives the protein CASRGTGVYEQYF. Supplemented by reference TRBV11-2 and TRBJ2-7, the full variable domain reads EAGVAQSPRYKIIEKRQSVAFWCNPISGHATLYWYQQILGQGPKLLIQFQNNGVVDDSQLPKDRFSAERLKGVDSTLKIQPAKLEDSAVYLCASRGTGVYEQYFGPGTRLTVT.

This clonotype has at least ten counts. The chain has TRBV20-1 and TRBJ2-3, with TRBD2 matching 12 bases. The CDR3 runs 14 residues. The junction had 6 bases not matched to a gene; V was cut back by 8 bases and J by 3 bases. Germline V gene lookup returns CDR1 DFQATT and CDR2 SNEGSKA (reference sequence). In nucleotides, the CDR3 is TGCAGTAGAAGGACTAGCGGGAAAACAGATACGCAGTATTTT. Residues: CSRRTSGKTDTQYF.

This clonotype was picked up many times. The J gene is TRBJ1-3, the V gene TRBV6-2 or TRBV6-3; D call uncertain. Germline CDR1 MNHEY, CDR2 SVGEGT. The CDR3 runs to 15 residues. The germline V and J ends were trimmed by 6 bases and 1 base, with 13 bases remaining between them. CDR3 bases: TGTGCCAGCAGCCGTCGGACTGAATCTGGAAACACCATATATTTT. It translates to CASSRRTESGNTIYF.

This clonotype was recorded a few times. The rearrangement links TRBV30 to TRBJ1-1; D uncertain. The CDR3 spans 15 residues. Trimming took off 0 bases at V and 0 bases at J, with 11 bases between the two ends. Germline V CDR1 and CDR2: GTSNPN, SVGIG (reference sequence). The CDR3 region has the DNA TGTGCCTGGAGTGTAATATCTCCAGTGAACACTGAAGCTTTCTTT. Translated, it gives CAWSVISPVNTEAFF.

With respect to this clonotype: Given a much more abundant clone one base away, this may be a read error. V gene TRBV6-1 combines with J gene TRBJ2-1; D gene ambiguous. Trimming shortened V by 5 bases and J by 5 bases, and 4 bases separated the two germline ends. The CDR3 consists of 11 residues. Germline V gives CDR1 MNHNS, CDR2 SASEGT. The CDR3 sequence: CASSQNNEQFF. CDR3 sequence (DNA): TGTGCCAGCAGTCAGAACAATGAGCAGTTCTTC.

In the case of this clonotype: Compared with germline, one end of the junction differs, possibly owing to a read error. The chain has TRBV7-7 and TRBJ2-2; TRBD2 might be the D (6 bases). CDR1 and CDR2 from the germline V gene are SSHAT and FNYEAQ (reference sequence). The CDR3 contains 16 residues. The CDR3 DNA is TGTGCCAGCAGCTGGACCGGGGGAGCGGGCACCGGGGAGCTGTTTTGG. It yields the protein CASSWTGGAGTGELFW.

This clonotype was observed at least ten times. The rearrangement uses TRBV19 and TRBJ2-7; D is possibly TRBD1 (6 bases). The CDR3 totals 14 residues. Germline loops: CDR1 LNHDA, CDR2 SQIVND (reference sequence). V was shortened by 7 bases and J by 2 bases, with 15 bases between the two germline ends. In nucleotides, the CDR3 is TGTGCCAGTAATTCCCGGACAGCCCCCTACGAGCAGTACTTC. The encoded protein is CASNSRTAPYEQYF.

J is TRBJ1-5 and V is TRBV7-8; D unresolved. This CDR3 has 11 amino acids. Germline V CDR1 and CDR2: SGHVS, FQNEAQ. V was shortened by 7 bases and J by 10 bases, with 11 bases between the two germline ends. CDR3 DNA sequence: TGTGCCAGCACCTCTGACCGACCCCAGCATTTT. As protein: CASTSDRPQHF.

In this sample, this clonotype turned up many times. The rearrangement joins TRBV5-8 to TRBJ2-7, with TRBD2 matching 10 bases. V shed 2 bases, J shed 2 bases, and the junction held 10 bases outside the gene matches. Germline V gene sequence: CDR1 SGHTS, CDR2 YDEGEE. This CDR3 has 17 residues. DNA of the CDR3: TGTGCCAGCAGCTTAAGGGTGACTAGCGGGCCTGCCTACGAGCAGTACTTC. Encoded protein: CASSLRVTSGPAYEQYF.

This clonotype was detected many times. The CDR3 reads CASSPLGLAGDEQFF. CDR3 coding DNA: TGTGCCAGCTCACCACTGGGACTAGCCGGTGATGAGCAGTTCTTC. This chain joins TRBV18 and TRBJ2-1; 9 bases agree with TRBD2. The germline CDR1 and CDR2 sequences are KGHSH and LQKENI. CDR3 length equals 15 residues. Germline trimming cut 1 base from V and 8 bases from J; bases unmatched to any gene: 6. Complete variable domain (other parts from reference TRBV18 and TRBJ2-1): NAGVMQNPRHLVRRRGQEARLRCSPMKGHSHVYWYRQLPEEGLKFMVYLQKENIIDESGMPKERFSAEFPKEGPSILRIQQVVRGDSAAYFCASSPLGLAGDEQFFGPGTRLTVL.

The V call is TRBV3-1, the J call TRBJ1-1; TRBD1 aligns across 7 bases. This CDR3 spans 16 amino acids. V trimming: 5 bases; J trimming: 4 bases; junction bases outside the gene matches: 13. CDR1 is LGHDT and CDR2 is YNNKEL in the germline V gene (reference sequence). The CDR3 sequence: CASSSRPGTAGTEAFF. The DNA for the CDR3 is TGTGCCAGCAGCTCCCGTCCCGGGACAGCGGGCACTGAAGCTTTCTTT.

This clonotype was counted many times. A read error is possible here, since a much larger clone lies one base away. CDR3 region: CASNHLGTVWHF. The DNA for the CDR3 is TGTGCCAGCAATCACCTCGGGACAGTCTGGCACTTT. The chain combines TRBV6-6 with TRBJ1-6; TRBD1 matches at 7 bases. There are 12 residues in the CDR3. With 7 bases clipped from V and 19 bases from J, the junction kept 13 bases outside the gene matches. The germline V gene has CDR1 MNHNY and CDR2 SVGAGI (reference sequence).

The CDR3 is CATRFDWGGNGSPLHF. CDR3 nucleotide sequence: TGTGCCACCAGGTTCGACTGGGGCGGAAATGGCTCACCCCTCCACTTT. This sequence joins TRBV15 and TRBJ1-6, with D possibly being TRBD1 (5 bases). V was trimmed by 6 bases and J by 10 bases, leaving 22 bases between them. The germline gives CDR1 LNHNV, CDR2 YYDKDF (reference sequence). The CDR3 loop spans 16 amino acids.

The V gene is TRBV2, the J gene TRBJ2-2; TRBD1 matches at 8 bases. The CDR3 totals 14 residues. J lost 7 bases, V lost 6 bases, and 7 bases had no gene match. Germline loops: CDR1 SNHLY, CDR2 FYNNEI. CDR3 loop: CASRPQGVYGELFF. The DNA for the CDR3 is TGTGCCAGCAGACCACAGGGGGTTTACGGGGAGCTGTTTTTT.

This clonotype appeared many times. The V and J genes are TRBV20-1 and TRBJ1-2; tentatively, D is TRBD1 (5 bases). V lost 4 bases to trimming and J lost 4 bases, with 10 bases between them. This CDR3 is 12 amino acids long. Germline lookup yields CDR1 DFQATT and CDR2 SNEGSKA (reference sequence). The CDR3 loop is CSATDRSYGYTF. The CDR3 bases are TGCAGTGCTACAGACAGAAGCTATGGCTACACCTTC.

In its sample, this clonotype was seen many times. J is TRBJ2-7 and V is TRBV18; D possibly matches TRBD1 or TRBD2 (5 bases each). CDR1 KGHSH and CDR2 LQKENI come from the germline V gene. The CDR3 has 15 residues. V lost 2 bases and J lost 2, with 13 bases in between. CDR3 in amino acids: CASSPAGTGTYEQYF. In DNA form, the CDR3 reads TGTGCCAGCTCACCAGCCGGGACCGGAACCTACGAGCAGTACTTC. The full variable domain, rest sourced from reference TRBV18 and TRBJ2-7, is NAGVMQNPRHLVRRRGQEARLRCSPMKGHSHVYWYRQLPEEGLKFMVYLQKENIIDESGMPKERFSAEFPKEGPSILRIQQVVRGDSAAYFCASSPAGTGTYEQYFGPGTRLTVT.

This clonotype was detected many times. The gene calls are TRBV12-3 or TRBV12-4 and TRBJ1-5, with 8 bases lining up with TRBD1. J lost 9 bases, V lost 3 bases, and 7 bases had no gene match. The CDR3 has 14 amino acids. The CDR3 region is CASSLGQVSTPQHF. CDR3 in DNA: TGTGCCAGCAGTTTGGGACAGGTCTCAACGCCCCAGCATTTT.

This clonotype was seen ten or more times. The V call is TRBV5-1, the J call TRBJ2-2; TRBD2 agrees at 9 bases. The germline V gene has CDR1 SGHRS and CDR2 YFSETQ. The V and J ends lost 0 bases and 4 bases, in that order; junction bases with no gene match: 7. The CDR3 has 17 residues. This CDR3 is CASSLAVVAGVTGELFF. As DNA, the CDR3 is TGCGCCAGCAGCTTGGCCGTGGTAGCGGGAGTCACCGGGGAGCTGTTTTTT. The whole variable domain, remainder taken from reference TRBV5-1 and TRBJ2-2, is KAGVTQTPRYLIKTRGQQVTLSCSPISGHRSVSWYQQTPGQGLQFLFEYFSETQRNKGNFPGRFSGRQFSNSRSEMNVSTLELGDSALYLCASSLAVVAGVTGELFFGEGSRLTVL.

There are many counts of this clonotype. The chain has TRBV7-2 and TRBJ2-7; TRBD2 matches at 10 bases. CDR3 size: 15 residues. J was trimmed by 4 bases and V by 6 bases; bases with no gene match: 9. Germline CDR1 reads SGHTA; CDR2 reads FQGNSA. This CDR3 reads CASRRERGGWYEQYF. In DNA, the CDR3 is TGTGCCAGCAGACGGGAGCGGGGGGGTTGGTACGAGCAGTACTTC.